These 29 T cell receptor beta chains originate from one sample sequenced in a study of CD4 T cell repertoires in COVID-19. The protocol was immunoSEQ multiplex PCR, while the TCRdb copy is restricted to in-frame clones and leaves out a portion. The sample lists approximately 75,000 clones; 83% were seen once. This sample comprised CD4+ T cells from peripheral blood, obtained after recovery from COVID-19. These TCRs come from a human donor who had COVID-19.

The DNA of the CDR3 is TGTGCCAGCAGCCCCTCGACAGGGGATATTGGTGGCTACACCTTC. Amino acid sequence: CASSPSTGDIGGYTF. The chain links TRBV7-8 to TRBJ1-2, with 8 bases fitting TRBD1. Germline trimming cut 5 bases from V and 7 bases from J; bases unmatched to any gene: 12. CDR3 length: 15 residues. CDR1 and CDR2 (germline): SGHVS, FQNEAQ.

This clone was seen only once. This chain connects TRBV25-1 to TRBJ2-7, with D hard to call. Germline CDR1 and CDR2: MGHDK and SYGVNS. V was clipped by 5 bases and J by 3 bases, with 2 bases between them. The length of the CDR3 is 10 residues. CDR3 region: CASSHYEQYF. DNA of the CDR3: TGTGCCAGCAGTCACTACGAGCAGTACTTC.

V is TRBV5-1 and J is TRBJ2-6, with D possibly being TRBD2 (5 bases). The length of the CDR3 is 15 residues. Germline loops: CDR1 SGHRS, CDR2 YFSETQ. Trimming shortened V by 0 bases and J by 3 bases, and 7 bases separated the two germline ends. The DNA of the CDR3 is TGCGCCAGCAGCTTGGCCGGGGATGGGGCCAACGTCCTGACTTTC. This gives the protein CASSLAGDGANVLTF.

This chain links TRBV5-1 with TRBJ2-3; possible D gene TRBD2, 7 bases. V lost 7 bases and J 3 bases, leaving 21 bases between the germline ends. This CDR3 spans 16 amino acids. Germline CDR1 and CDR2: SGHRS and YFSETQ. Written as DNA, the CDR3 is TGCGCCAGCTCCAGGTCATGGCGGGGGCCTACAGATACGCAGTATTTT. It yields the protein CASSRSWRGPTDTQYF.

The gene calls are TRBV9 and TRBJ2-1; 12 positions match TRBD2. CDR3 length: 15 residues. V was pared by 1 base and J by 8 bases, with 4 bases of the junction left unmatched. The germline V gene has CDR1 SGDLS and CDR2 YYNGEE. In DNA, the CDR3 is TGTGCCAGCAGCGTACTAGCGGGAGGGAGTGATGAGCAGTTCTTC. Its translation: CASSVLAGGSDEQFF.

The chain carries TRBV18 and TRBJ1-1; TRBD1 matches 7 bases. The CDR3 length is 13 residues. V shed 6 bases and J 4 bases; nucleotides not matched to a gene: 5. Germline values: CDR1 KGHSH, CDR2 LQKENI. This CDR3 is CASSISGGTEAFF. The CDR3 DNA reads TGTGCCAGCTCGATCTCAGGGGGCACTGAAGCTTTCTTT.

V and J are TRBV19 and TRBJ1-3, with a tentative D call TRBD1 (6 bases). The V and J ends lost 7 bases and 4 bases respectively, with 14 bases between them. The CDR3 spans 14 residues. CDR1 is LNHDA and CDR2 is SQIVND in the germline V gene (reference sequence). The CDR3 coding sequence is TGTGCCAGTATCCCGAACAGGGACGGAAACACCATATATTTT. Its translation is CASIPNRDGNTIYF.

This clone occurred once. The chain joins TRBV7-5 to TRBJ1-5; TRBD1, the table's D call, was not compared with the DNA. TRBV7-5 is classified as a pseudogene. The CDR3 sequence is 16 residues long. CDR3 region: CARSLVRQVPNQPQHF. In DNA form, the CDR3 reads TGTGCCAGAAGCTTAGTTCGGCAGGTCCCAAATCAGCCCCAGCATTTT.

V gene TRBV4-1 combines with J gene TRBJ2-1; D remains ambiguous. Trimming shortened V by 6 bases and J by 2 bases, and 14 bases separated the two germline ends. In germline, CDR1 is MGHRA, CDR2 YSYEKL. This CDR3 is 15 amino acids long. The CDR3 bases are TGCGCCAGCAGACTTAACCTGCTTACCTACAATGAGCAGTTCTTC. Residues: CASRLNLLTYNEQFF.

The CDR3 protein is CASSQRRDSEQYF. CDR3 bases: TGCGCCAGCTCCCAACGAAGGGATTCCGAGCAGTACTTC. The chain uses TRBV10-1 and TRBJ2-7; D ambiguous. The CDR3 consists of 13 residues. CDR1 WNHNN and CDR2 SYGVQD come from the germline V gene (reference sequence). The V end was cut by 8 bases, the J end by 6 bases, with 17 bases between.

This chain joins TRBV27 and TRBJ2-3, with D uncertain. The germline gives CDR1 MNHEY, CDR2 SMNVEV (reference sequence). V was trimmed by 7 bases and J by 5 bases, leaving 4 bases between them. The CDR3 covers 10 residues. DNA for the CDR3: TGTGCCAGCACCAGAGATACGCAGTATTTT. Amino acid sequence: CASTRDTQYF.

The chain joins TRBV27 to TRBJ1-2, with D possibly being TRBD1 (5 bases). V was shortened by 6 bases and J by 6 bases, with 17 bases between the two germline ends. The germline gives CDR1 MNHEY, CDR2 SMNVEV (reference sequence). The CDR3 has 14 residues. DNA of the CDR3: TGTGCCAGCAGATTCTTAAGGGGTGGGGATGGCTACACCTTC. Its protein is CASRFLRGGDGYTF.

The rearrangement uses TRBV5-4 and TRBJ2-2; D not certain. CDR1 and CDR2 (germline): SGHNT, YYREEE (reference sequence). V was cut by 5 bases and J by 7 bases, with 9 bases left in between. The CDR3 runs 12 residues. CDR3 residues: CASRYDLGELFF. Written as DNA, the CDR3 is TGTGCCAGCAGATATGACCTCGGGGAGCTGTTTTTT.

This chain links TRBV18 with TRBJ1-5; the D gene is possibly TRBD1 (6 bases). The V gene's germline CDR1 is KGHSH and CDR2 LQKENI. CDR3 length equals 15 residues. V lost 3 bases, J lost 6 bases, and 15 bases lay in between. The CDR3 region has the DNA TGTGCCAGCTCACCGGGGCAGGGGTCGGTTCAGCCCCAGCATTTT. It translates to CASSPGQGSVQPQHF.

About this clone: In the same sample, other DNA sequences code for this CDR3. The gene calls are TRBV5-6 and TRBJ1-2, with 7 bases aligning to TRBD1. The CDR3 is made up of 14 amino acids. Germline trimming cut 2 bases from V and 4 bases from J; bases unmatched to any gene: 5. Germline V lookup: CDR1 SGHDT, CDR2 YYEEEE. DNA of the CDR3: TGTGCCAGCAGCTTATCCGACAGGGCCTATGGCTACACCTTC. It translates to CASSLSDRAYGYTF.

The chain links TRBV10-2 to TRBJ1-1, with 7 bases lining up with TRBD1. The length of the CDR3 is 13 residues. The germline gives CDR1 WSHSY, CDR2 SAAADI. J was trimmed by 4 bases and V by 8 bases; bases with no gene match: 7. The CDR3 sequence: CASLGQMGTEAFF. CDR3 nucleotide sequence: TGCGCCAGCCTGGGACAGATGGGCACTGAAGCTTTCTTT.

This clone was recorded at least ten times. CDR3 DNA: TGTGCCAGTAGGGCCGGCTACGAGCAGTACTTC. Protein sequence: CASRAGYEQYF. V is TRBV3-1 (or the pseudogene TRBV3-2) and J is TRBJ2-7; D is undetermined. The CDR3 consists of 11 residues. Germline CDR1 is LGHDT and CDR2 is YNNKEL (reference sequence). With 9 bases removed from V and 3 bases from J, the gap between germline ends came to 9 bases.

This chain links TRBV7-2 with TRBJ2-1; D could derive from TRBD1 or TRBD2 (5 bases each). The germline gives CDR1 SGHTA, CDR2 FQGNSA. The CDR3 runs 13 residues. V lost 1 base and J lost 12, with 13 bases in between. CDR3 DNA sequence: TGTGCCAGCAGCTTAGGTTTGGGGGATAGGCAGTTCTTC. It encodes CASSLGLGDRQFF. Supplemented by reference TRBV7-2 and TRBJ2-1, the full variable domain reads GAGVSQSPSNKVTEKGKDVELRCDPISGHTALYWYRQSLGQGLEFLIYFQGNSAPDKSGLPSDRFSAERTGGSVSTLTIQRTQQEDSAVYLCASSLGLGDRQFFGPGTRLTVL.

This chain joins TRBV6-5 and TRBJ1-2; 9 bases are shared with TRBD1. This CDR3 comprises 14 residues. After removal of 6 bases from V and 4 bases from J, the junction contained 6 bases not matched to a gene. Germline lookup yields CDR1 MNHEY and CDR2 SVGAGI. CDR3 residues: CASSPRDRVYGYTF. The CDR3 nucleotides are TGTGCCAGCAGCCCCCGGGACAGGGTCTATGGCTACACCTTC.

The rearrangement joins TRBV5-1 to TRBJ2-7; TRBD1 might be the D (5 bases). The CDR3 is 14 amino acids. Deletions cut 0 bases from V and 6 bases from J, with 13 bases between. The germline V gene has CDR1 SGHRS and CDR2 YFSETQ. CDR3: CASSLDSRVFEQYF. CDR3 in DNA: TGCGCCAGCAGCTTGGATAGCAGGGTGTTCGAGCAGTACTTC.

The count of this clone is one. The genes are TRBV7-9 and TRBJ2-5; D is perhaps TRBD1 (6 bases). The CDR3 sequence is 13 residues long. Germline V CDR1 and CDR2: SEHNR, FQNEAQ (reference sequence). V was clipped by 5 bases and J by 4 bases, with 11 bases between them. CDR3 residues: CASSRQVPETQYF. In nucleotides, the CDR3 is TGTGCCAGCAGCCGACAGGTTCCAGAGACCCAGTACTTC.

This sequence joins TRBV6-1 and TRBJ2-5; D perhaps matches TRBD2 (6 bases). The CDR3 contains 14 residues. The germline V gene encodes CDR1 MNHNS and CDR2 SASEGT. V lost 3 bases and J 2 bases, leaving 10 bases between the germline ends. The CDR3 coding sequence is TGTGCCAGCAGTGAGGAAGGGAGGCAAGAGACCCAGTACTTC. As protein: CASSEEGRQETQYF.

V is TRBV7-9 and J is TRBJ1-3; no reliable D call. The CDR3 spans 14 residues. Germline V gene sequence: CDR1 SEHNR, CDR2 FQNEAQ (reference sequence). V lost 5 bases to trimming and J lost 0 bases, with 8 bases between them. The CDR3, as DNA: TGTGCCAGCAGCATGGATGGCTCTGGAAACACCATATATTTT. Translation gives CASSMDGSGNTIYF.

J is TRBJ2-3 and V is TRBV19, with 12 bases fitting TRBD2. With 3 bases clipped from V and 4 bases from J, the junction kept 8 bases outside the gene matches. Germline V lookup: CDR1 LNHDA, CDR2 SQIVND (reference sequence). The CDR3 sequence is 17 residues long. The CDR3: CASSMSRLAGVADTQYF. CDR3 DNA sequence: TGTGCCAGTAGTATGTCACGACTAGCGGGAGTAGCAGATACGCAGTATTTT.

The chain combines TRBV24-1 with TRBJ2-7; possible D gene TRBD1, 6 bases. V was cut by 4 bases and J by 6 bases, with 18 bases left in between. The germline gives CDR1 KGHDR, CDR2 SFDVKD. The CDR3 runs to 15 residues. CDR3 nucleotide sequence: TGTGCCACCAGTGACCCGGATACAGGGTACTTCGAGCAGTACTTC. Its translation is CATSDPDTGYFEQYF.

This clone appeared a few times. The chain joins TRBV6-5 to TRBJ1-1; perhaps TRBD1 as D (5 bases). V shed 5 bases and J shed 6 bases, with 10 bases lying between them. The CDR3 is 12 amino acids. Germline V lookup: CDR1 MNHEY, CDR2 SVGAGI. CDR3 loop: CASSRQMSEAFF. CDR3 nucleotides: TGTGCCAGCAGTCGACAGATGTCTGAAGCTTTCTTT.

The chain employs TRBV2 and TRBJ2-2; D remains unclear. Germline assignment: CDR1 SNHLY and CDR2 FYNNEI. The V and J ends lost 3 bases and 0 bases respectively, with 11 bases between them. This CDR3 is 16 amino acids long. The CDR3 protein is CASSDKQISNTGELFF. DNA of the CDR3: TGTGCCAGCAGTGATAAGCAGATCTCGAACACCGGGGAGCTGTTTTTT.

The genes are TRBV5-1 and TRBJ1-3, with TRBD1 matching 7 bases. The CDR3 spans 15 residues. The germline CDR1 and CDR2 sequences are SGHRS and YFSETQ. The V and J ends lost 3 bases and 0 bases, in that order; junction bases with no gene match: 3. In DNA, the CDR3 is TGCGCCAGCAGCTCTCGACAGGGCTCTGGAAACACCATATATTTT. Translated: CASSSRQGSGNTIYF. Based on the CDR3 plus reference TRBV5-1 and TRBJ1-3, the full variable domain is KAGVTQTPRYLIKTRGQQVTLSCSPISGHRSVSWYQQTPGQGLQFLFEYFSETQRNKGNFPGRFSGRQFSNSRSEMNVSTLELGDSALYLCASSSRQGSGNTIYFGEGSWLTVV.

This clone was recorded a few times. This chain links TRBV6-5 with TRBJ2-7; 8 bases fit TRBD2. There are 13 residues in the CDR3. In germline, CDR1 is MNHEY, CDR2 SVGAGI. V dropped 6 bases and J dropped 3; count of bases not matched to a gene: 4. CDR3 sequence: CASRSSGSYEQYF. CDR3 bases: TGTGCCAGCAGGTCGAGCGGGAGCTACGAGCAGTACTTC.